What follows describes a single TCR beta chain. Generated by immunoSEQ multiplex PCR, the TCRdb table keeps only in-frame clones and is missing some. The sample yields some 150,000 clones, around 86% seen once. The data are from a study of blood T cell repertoires in COVID-19. Study-level background: Sites across the United States, Italy and Spain contributed samples from acute and convalescent COVID-19. T cells, B-cell-depleted T cells, or PBMCs supplied cDNA or gDNA.

Germline V CDR1 and CDR2: SGHVS, FNYEAQ. This CDR3 region has 14 residues. V shed 4 bases and J shed 0 bases, with 7 bases lying between them. The sequence derives from a woman in her sixties or seventies with active or convalescent COVID-19. This rearrangement joins TRBV7-6 to TRBJ2-1, with D unresolved. Specimen: peripheral blood. CDR3: CASSYLPSYNEQFF. CDR3 nucleotides: TGTGCCAGCAGCTATCTCCCCTCCTACAATGAGCAGTTCTTC. The whole variable domain, filled in from reference TRBV7-6 and TRBJ2-1, reads GAGVSQSPRYKVTKRGQDVALRCDPISGHVSLYWYRQALGQGPEFLTYFNYEAQQDKSGLPNDRFSAERPEGSISTLTIQRTEQRDSAMYRCASSYLPSYNEQFFGPGTRLTVL.